This T cell receptor (beta chain) was identified during a study of T cells after yellow fever vaccination. Study-wide points: Abundant clonotypes (contaminants from the bulk population) could be present in FACS-sorted repertoires. Most primary-vaccination clones reappeared after the booster (about 96% CD4, 85% to 90% CD8).

This clonotype has at least ten counts. The antigen is not known. V shed 0 bases and J 3 bases; nucleotides not matched to a gene: 4. Germline values: CDR1 LNHNV, CDR2 YYDKDF (reference sequence). CDR3 length: 17 amino acids. It was through 5'RACE template switching that TCR cDNA was made, with a universal primer site and UMIs added. TCRdb recomputed calls from the 5' RACE reads with MiXCR, one row per CDR3 protein. The sample includes some 63,000 distinct CDR3 sequences, 7.4% of them seen just once. This chain uses TRBV15 with TRBJ2-6; the match to TRBD2 covers 8 bases. The sequences come from CD8+ T cells sorted from PBMCs, collected 15 days after the yellow fever booster vaccination. This sequence was found in a man younger than 45 who received the YFV17D yellow fever vaccine. The CDR3 DNA follows: TGTGCCACCAGCAGAGATCGGGGGGGTGGTGGGGCCAACGTCCTGACTTTC. Its protein is CATSRDRGGGGANVLTF. Combining the CDR3 with reference TRBV15 and TRBJ2-6 gives the whole variable domain DAMVIQNPRYQVTQFGKPVTLSCSQTLNHNVMYWYQQKSSQAPKLLFHYYDKDFNNEADTPDNFQSRRPNTSFCFLDIRSPGLGDTAMYLCATSRDRGGGGANVLTFGAGSRLTVL.